The 5 T cell receptor beta chains listed next were all sequenced from one sample in a study of blood T cell repertoires in COVID-19. Only in-frame clones appear in the TCRdb table, and some are missing; sequencing was by immunoSEQ multiplex PCR. The sample has 75,000 to 100,000 clones; around nine tenths are singletons. Sequencing input: peripheral blood. These receptors originate from a human donor in a cohort sampled during active COVID-19.

The chain recombines TRBV7-8 with TRBJ1-2, with 7 bases matching TRBD1. There are 13 residues in the CDR3. After removal of 3 bases from V and 7 bases from J, the junction contained 5 bases not matched to a gene. Germline V CDR1 and CDR2: SGHVS, FQNEAQ. CDR3 amino acids: CASSFGTAVGYTF. The CDR3, as DNA: TGTGCCAGCAGCTTTGGGACAGCGGTTGGCTACACCTTC.

The rearrangement links TRBV7-8 to TRBJ1-2, with D perhaps matching TRBD1 (5 bases). The ends were cut back, 0 bases at V and 6 bases at J, with 14 bases in the middle. Germline-derived CDR1 and CDR2 are SGHVS and FQNEAQ. This CDR3 has 15 amino acids. CDR3 nucleotides: TGTGCCAGCAGCTTAGCTGGTCGACAGCTGAATGGCTACACCTTC. It codes for CASSLAGRQLNGYTF.

CDR3 in DNA: TGCGCCAGCAGCTTGGTTAGTCAGGGGGTACTGGCAACTAATGAAAAACTGTTTTTT. Amino acid sequence: CASSLVSQGVLATNEKLFF. This rearrangement joins TRBV5-1 to TRBJ1-4, with TRBD1 matching over 7 bases. Trimming took 0 bases from V and 0 from J; bases not matched to a gene: 11. The CDR3 consists of 19 residues. CDR1 and CDR2 (germline): SGHRS, YFSETQ.

This clone was seen just once. The rearrangement uses TRBV11-3 and TRBJ2-1, with TRBD2 as a possible D gene (5 bases). The CDR3 is 13 amino acids. The germline gives CDR1 SGHNT, CDR2 YENEEA. V was cut by 5 bases and J by 8 bases, with 13 bases left in between. As DNA, the CDR3 is TGTGCCAGCAGCCGATCGGGAATCTATGAGCAGTTCTTC. Translating gives CASSRSGIYEQFF.

Only a few counts were recorded for this clone. CDR3 in amino acids: CASSPLDRVTGELFF. The CDR3, as DNA: TGTGCCAGCAGCCCCCTCGACAGGGTAACCGGGGAGCTGTTTTTT. The chain couples TRBV11-1 to TRBJ2-2; 7 nucleotides agree with TRBD1. CDR1 is SGHAT, CDR2 FQDESV, per germline (reference sequence). The CDR3 has 15 amino acids. V lost 5 bases, J lost 5 bases, and 8 bases stayed unmatched.